A single TCR beta chain is shown here with its context. Antigen specificity is unknown. Assay used: immunoSEQ multiplex PCR; TCRdb lists only in-frame clones, some missing. The sample includes 150,000 to 200,000 clones, about 89% seen only once; the top ten take roughly 3%. The data belong to a study of cytomegalovirus exposure and HLA in healthy donors. Germline V gene lookup returns CDR1 MDHEN and CDR2 SYDVKM. This CDR3 is 15 amino acids long. Germline trimming cut 4 bases from V and 4 bases from J; bases unmatched to any gene: 5. Study-level results: The classifier was said to identify cytomegalovirus status with high specificity and sensitivity.

The specimen was PBMCs. V usage is TRBV28 and J usage is TRBJ2-1, with TRBD2 matching over 9 bases. The TCR comes from a woman under 30 in good health and CMV-seropositive. The CDR3 sequence: CASSSTREGYNEQFF. Here the CDR3 DNA reads TGTGCCAGCAGTTCGACGCGGGAGGGGTACAATGAGCAGTTCTTC. Filled out from reference TRBV28 and TRBJ2-1, the complete variable domain reads DVKVTQSSRYLVKRTGEKVFLECVQDMDHENMFWYRQDPGLGLRLIYFSYDVKMKEKGDIPEGYSVSREKKERFSLILESASTNQTSMYLCASSSTREGYNEQFFGPGTRLTVL.